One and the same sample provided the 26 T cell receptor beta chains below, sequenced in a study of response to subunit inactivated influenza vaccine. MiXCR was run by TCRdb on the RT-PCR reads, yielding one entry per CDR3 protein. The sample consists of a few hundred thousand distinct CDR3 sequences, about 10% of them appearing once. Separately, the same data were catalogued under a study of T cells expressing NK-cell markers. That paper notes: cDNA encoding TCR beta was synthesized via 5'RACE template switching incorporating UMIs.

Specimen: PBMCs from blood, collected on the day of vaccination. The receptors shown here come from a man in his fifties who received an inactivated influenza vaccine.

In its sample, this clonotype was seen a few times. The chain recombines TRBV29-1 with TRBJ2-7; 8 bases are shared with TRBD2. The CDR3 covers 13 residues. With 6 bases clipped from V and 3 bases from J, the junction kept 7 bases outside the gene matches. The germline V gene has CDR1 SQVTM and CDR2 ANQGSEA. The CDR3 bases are TGCAGCGTGCGGGGGGCGACCTTCTACGAGCAGTACTTC. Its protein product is CSVRGATFYEQYF.

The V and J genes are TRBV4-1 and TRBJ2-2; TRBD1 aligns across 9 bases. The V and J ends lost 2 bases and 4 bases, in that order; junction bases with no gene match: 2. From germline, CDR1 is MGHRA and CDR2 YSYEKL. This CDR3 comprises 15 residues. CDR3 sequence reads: CASSQWTGATGELFF. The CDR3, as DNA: TGCGCCAGCAGCCAATGGACAGGGGCCACCGGGGAGCTGTTTTTT.

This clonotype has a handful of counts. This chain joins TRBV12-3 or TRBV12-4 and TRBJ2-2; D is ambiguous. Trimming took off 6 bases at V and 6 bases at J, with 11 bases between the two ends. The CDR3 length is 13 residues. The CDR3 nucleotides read TGTGCCAGCAGCCATCCCAGGCCCGGGGAGCTGTTTTTT. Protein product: CASSHPRPGELFF.

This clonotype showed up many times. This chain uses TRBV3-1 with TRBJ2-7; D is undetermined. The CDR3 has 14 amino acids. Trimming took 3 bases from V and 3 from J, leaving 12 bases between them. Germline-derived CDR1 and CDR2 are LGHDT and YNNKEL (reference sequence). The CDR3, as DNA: TGTGCCAGCAGCCAGGGCCTCTTGGGCTACGAGCAGTACTTC. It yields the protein CASSQGLLGYEQYF.

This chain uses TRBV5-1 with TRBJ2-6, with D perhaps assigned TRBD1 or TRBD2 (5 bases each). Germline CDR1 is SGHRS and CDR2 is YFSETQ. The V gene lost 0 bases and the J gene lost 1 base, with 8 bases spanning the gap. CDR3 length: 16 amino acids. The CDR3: CASSLEGPSGANVLTF. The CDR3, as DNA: TGCGCCAGCAGCTTGGAGGGACCTTCTGGGGCCAACGTCCTGACTTTC.

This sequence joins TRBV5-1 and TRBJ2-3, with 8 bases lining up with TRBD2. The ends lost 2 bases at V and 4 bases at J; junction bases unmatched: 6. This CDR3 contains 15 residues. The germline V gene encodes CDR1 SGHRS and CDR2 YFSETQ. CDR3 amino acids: CASSFTGGPADTQYF. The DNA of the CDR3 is TGCGCCAGCAGCTTTACGGGAGGGCCAGCAGATACGCAGTATTTT.

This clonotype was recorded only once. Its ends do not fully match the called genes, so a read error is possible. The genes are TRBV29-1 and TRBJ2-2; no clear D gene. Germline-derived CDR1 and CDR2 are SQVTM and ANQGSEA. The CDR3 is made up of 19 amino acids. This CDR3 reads CTVGPKRFWDGDGTGELFF. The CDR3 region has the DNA TGCACCGTTGGCCCTAAACGGTTCTGGGATGGGGATGGCACCGGGGAGCTGTTTTTT.

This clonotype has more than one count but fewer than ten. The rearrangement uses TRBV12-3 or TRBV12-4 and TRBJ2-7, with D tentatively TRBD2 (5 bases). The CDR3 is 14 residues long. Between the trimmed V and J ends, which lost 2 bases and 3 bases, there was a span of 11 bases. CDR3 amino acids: CASSLFEGNYEQYF. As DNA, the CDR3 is TGTGCCAGCAGTTTATTTGAGGGTAACTACGAGCAGTACTTC.

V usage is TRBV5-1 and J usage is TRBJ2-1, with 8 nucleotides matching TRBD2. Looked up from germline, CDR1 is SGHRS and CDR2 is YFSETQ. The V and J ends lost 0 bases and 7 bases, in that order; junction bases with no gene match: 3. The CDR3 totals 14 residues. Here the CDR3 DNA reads TGCGCCAGCAGCTTGGGCCGGGGGGGAAATGAGCAGTTCTTC. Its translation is CASSLGRGGNEQFF.

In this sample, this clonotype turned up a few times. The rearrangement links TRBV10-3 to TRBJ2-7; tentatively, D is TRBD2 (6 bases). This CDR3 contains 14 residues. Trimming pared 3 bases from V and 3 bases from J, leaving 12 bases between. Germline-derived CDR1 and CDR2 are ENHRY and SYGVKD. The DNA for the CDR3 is TGTGCCATCAGTGATGGCGGGATTGGCTACGAGCAGTACTTC. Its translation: CAISDGGIGYEQYF.

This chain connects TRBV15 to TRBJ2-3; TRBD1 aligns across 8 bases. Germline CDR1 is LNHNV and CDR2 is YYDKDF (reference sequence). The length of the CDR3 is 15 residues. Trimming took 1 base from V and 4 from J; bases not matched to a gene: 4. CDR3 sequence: CATSRGTGWADTQYF. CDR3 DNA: TGTGCCACCAGCAGAGGGACAGGGTGGGCAGATACGCAGTATTTT. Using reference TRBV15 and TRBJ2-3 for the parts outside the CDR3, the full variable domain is DAMVIQNPRYQVTQFGKPVTLSCSQTLNHNVMYWYQQKSSQAPKLLFHYYDKDFNNEADTPDNFQSRRPNTSFCFLDIRSPGLGDTAMYLCATSRGTGWADTQYFGPGTRLTVL.

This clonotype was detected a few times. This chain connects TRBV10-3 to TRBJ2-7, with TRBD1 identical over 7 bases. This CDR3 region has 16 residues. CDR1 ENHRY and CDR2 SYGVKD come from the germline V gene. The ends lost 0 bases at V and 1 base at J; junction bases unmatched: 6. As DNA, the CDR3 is TGTGCCATCAGTGAGTCCTCCGGGACAGCTTCCTACGAGCAGTACTTC. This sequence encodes CAISESSGTASYEQYF.

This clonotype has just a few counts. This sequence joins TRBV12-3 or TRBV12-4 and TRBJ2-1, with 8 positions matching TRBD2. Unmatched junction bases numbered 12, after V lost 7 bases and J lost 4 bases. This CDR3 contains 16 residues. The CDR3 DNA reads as TGTGCCAGCAATTACTTCGGGAGGGCAGCATACAATGAGCAGTTCTTC. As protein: CASNYFGRAAYNEQFF.

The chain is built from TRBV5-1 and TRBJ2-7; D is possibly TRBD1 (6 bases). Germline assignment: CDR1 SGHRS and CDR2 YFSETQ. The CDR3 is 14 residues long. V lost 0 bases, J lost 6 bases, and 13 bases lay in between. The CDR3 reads CASSLDVQGAEQYF. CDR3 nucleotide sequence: TGCGCCAGCAGCTTGGATGTACAGGGTGCCGAGCAGTACTTC.

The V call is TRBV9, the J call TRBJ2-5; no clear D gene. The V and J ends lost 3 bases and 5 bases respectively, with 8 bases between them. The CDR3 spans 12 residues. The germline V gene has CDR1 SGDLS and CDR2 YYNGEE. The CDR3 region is CASSAAGETQYF. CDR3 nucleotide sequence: TGTGCCAGCAGCGCCGCTGGGGAGACCCAGTACTTC.

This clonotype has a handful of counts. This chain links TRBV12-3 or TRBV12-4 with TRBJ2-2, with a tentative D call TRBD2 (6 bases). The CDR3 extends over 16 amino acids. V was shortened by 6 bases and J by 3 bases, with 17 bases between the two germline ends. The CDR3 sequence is CASSFVVGGDTGELFF. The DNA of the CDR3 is TGTGCCAGCAGCTTTGTTGTAGGAGGGGACACCGGGGAGCTGTTTTTT.

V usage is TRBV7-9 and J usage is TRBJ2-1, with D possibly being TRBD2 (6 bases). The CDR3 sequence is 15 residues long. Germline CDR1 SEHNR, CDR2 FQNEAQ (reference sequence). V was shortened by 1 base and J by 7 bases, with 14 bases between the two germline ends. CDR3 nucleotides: TGTGCCAGCAGCTTAGTCGGCCAGCGGGTAAATGAGCAGTTCTTC. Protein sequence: CASSLVGQRVNEQFF.

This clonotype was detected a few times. The CDR3 here is CASSPRAGGLFNEQFF. The DNA for the CDR3 is TGTGCCAGCAGTCCGAGAGCGGGGGGCCTCTTCAATGAGCAGTTCTTC. The genes are TRBV6-2 or TRBV6-3 and TRBJ2-1; 9 bases map to TRBD2. In germline, CDR1 is MNHEY, CDR2 SVGEGT. The CDR3 extends over 16 amino acids. The trim removed 5 bases at V and 6 bases at J, leaving 11 bases unmatched.

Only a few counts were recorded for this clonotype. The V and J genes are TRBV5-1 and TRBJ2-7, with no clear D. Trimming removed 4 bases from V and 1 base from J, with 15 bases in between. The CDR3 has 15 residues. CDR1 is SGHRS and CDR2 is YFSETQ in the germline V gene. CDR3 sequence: CASSPDPPLSYEQYF. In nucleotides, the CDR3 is TGCGCCAGCAGCCCGGACCCCCCATTATCCTACGAGCAGTACTTC.

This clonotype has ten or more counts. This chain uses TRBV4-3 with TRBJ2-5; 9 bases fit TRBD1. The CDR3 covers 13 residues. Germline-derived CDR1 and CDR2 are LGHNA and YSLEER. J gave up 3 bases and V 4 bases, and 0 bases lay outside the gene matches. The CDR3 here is CASSRDREETQYF. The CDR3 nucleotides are TGCGCCAGCAGCCGGGACAGGGAAGAGACCCAGTACTTC.

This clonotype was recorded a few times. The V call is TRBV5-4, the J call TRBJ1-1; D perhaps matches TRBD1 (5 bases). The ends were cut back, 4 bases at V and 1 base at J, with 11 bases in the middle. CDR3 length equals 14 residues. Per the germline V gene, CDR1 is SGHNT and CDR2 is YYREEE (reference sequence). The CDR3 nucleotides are TGTGCCAGCAGCGGTGGGGGGAGGAACACTGAAGCTTTCTTT. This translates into CASSGGGRNTEAFF.

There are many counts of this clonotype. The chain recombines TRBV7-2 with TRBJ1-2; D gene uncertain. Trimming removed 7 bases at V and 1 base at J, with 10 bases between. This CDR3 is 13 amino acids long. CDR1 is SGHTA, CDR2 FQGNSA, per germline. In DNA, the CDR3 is TGTGCCAGCACCGGGTCGATTAACTATGGCTACACCTTC. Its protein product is CASTGSINYGYTF.

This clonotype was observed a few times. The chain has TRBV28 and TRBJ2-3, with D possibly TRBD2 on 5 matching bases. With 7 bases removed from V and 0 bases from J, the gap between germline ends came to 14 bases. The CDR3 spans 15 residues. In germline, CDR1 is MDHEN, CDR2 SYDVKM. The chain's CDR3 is CASNFRGYSTDTQYF. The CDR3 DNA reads TGTGCCAGCAATTTCCGGGGATATAGCACAGATACGCAGTATTTT.

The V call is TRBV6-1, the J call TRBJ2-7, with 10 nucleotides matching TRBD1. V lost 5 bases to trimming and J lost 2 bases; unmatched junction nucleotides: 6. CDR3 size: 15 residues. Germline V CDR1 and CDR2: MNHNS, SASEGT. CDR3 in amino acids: CASSTGGTGAYEQYF. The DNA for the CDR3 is TGTGCCAGCAGTACCGGGGGGACAGGGGCCTACGAGCAGTACTTC.

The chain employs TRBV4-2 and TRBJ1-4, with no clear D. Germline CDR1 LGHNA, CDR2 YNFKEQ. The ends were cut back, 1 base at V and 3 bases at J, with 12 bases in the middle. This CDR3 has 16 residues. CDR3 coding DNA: TGTGCCAGCAGCCAAGTCTCGGGCCTCCCTAATGAAAAACTGTTTTTT. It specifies CASSQVSGLPNEKLFF.

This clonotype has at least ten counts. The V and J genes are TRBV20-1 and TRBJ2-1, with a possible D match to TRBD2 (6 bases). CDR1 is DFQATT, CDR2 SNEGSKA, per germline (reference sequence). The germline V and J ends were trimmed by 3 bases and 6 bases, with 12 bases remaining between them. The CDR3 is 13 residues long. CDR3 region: CSASPGGGNEQFF. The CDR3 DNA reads TGCAGTGCTAGCCCTGGGGGAGGCAATGAGCAGTTCTTC.